These T cell receptor beta chains were read from a single sample in a study of graft-versus-host responses after intestinal transplantation. These TCRs are of unknown antigen specificity. Measured with immunoSEQ multiplex PCR; TCRdb has only the in-frame clones, and not every one. There are about 97,000 clones in the sample; 90% to 95% occur only once, and approximately 0.18% lies in the top ten. The sample in question was unstimulated CD4+ T cells sorted from spleen or lymph node cells, obtained before transplant. The source is a human donor who was the organ donor for an intestinal transplant. Each CDR3 is given with its conserved first and last residue. D genes are given only for firm matches. The size entry is marked missing in some rows and otherwise reads once, few, many or a size class.

TRBJ2-3 | TRBV5-1 | . | . | TGCGCCAGCTTTACCCGGGACTCCAGCACAGATACGCAGTATTTT | CASFTRDSSTDTQYF
TRBJ2-7 | TRBV30 | . | TRBD2 | TGTGCCTGGAGTGTAACGGGGGGGGCCGGCGAGCAGTACTTC | CAWSVTGGAGEQYF
TRBJ1-2 | TRBV5-1 | . | . | TGCGCCAGCAGCTTGGGCGGGACGGCTCAAAGCTATGGCTACACCTTC | CASSLGGTAQSYGYTF
TRBJ1-6 | TRBV2 | . | . | TGTGCCACCAGACGCGACTCCTATAATTCACCCCTCCACTTT | CATRRDSYNSPLHF
TRBJ2-1 | TRBV19 | . | TRBD2 | TGTGCCAGTAGTTCGGGACTAGCGGGCCCCTACAATGAGCAGTTCTTC | CASSSGLAGPYNEQFF
TRBJ2-1 | TRBV5-6 | . | . | TGTGCCAGCAGCTTTGTGGAGGGTGGGGAGCAGTTCTTC | CASSFVEGGEQFF
TRBJ2-3 | TRBV5-1 | once | . | TGCGCCAGCAGCTTGGCAGGTACTCGTATAGATACGCAGTATTTT | CASSLAGTRIDTQYF
TRBJ2-7 | TRBV7-7 | . | TRBD2 | TGTGCTAGCAGCCGGGGACTAGGGTACGAGCAGTACTTC | CASSRGLGYEQYF
TRBJ2-5 | TRBV2 | . | TRBD2 | TGTGCCAGCTCGAGCGGGGTAGAGACCCAGTACTTC | CASSSGVETQYF
TRBJ2-7 | TRBV5-1 | . | . | TGCGCCAGCAGCCTATGGACAAATTCCTACGAGCAGTACTTC | CASSLWTNSYEQYF
TRBJ2-1 | TRBV7-2 | . | . | TGTGCCAGGGGGGGTACTTCCTACAATGAGCAGTTCTTC | CARGGTSYNEQFF
TRBJ2-3 | TRBV2 | . | . | TGTGCCAGCACCTCCCTAGAGGGCTACACAGATACGCAGTATTTT | CASTSLEGYTDTQYF
TRBJ2-3 | TRBV9 | . | TRBD2 | TGTGCCAGCAGCGTAGCAGGGGCGGGGGGGCCTTTGAGAGATACGCAGTATTTT | CASSVAGAGGPLRDTQYF
TRBJ2-3 | TRBV15 | . | TRBD1 | TGTGCCACCGATCGACAGGGACCTGATACGCAGTATTTT | CATDRQGPDTQYF
TRBJ2-2 | TRBV15 | . | TRBD1 | TGTGCCACCAGCAGATACAGGGACAGGGGAAAGGGCGGGGAGCTGTTTTTT | CATSRYRDRGKGGELFF
TRBJ1-5 | TRBV6-5 | . | . | TGTGCCAGCAGTCCCGGGGGGGGCAATCAGCCCCAGCATTTT | CASSPGGGNQPQHF
TRBJ2-3 | TRBV19 | once | . | TGTGCCAGTAAATTAGCGGCTAGCACAGATACGCAGTATTTT | CASKLAASTDTQYF
TRBJ1-2 | TRBV5-1 | . | . | TGCGCCAGCAGGCCAGGGGAGTCTAACTATGGCTACACCTTC | CASRPGESNYGYTF
TRBJ2-7 | TRBV5-6 | once | . | TGTGCCAGCAGCTTGGTGGGGGCTTCCTACGAGCAGTACTTC | CASSLVGASYEQYF
TRBJ2-1 | TRBV5-1 | . | TRBD2 | TGCGCCAGCAGCTTAGTAGCGGGGGGGCAGTTCTTC | CASSLVAGGQFF
TRBJ1-2 | TRBV4-3 | . | . | TGCGCCAGCAGCCAAGATCGACACCTTAACTATGGCTACACCTTC | CASSQDRHLNYGYTF
TRBJ1-3 | TRBV11-2 | . | . | TGTGCCAGCAGCCCCATTACAGGTCCCTCTGGAAACACCATATATTTT | CASSPITGPSGNTIYF
TRBJ2-1 | TRBV9 | . | . | TGTGCCAGCAGCCCCCAGATCGACAATGAGCAGTTCTTC | CASSPQIDNEQFF
TRBJ2-3 | TRBV20-1 | . | . | TGCAGTGCTGAGGGCACAGATACGCAGTATTTT | CSAEGTDTQYF
TRBJ2-7 | TRBV4-2 | . | . | TGTGCCAGCAGCCTTGTTGCCAGGCAGGGGTCCTACGAGCAGTACTTC | CASSLVARQGSYEQYF
TRBJ1-4 | TRBV4-2 | . | TRBD1 | TGTGCCAGCAGCCAAGAAAGGACAGGGGGTGCAACTAATGAAAAACTGTTTTTT | CASSQERTGGATNEKLFF
TRBJ2-3 | TRBV30 | . | TRBD2 | TGTGCCCTCGGGGCTAGCGGGGGTATAACAGATACGCAGTATTTT | CALGASGGITDTQYF
TRBJ1-2 | TRBV6-5 | . | TRBD1 | TGTGCCAGCAGTTACACAGGGGACTATGGCTACACCTTC | CASSYTGDYGYTF
TRBJ2-7 | TRBV7-2 | . | TRBD2 | TGTGCCAGCAGCTTACTAGGACTAGGGAGTCACGAGCAGTACTTC | CASSLLGLGSHEQYF
TRBJ2-5 | TRBV6-5 | once | . | TGTGCCAGCAGTTACGCCCCAGGGAAGACCCAGTACTTC | CASSYAPGKTQYF
TRBJ1-1 | TRBV15 | . | TRBD1 | TGTGCCACCAGCAGAGACGGACAGGGCACCCAGGGAGCTTTCTTT | CATSRDGQGTQGAFF
TRBJ1-2 | TRBV20-1 | . | . | TGCAACCCGACAGCCGACTATGGCTACACCTTC | CNPTADYGYTF
TRBJ2-1 | TRBV4-3 | . | TRBD2 | TGCGCCAGCAGCCAAGATCTCGCTAGCGGGGGGGTGAGCTCCTACAATGAGCAGTTCTTC | CASSQDLASGGVSSYNEQFF
TRBJ1-2 | TRBV7-9 | . | . | TGTGCCAGCAGCCGGGACCCCTTGAGGGGGAGTAACTATGGCTACACCTTC | CASSRDPLRGSNYGYTF
TRBJ2-3 | TRBV5-5 | . | . | TGTGCCAGCAGCTTGGTTTCGGTCTCCACAGATACGCAGTATTTT | CASSLVSVSTDTQYF
TRBJ1-1 | TRBV6-6 | . | . | TGTGCCAGCAGTTACTGGAAGGGGCAGGGTGAAGCTTTCTTT | CASSYWKGQGEAFF
TRBJ1-1 | TRBV5-1 | . | . | TGCGCCAGCAGCCAGCGTCCCCAGGGAACGAACACTGAAGCTTTCTTT | CASSQRPQGTNTEAFF
TRBJ1-2 | TRBV19 | once | . | TGTGCCAGTAGTATCACCGGGGGGGACTATGGCTACACCTTC | CASSITGGDYGYTF
TRBJ2-1 | TRBV4-1 | . | . | TGCGCCAGCAGCCACCCCCCTGGGGGGCAGGGGGTTTACAATGAGCAGTTCTTC | CASSHPPGGQGVYNEQFF
TRBJ2-1 | TRBV10-3 | once | TRBD2 | TGTGCCATCAGTGAGTCTGTGGGACTAGCGAATGAGCAGTTCTTC | CAISESVGLANEQFF
TRBJ2-7 | TRBV6-1 | . | TRBD2 | TGTGCCAGCACCTTAGCGGGGGTGGACTACGAGCAGTACTTC | CASTLAGVDYEQYF
TRBJ2-7 | TRBV19 | . | TRBD2 | TGTGCCAGCGGACTAGCGCCCTACGAGCAGTACTTC | CASGLAPYEQYF
TRBJ2-5 | TRBV11-1 | . | TRBD2 | TGTGCCAGCAGCTTAGAGGTGTCGGCGGGGGGGCTCCAAGAGACCCAGTACTTC | CASSLEVSAGGLQETQYF
TRBJ2-5 | TRBV4-3 | . | . | TGCGCCAGCAGCTTAAAAGGGGCAGTCAAAGAGACCCAGTACTTC | CASSLKGAVKETQYF
TRBJ1-6 | TRBV7-2 | . | . | TGTGCCAGCAGCTTAGGCAGCTCCTATAATTCACCCCTCCACTTT | CASSLGSSYNSPLHF
TRBJ2-3 | TRBV7-7 | . | TRBD2 | TGTGCTAGCAGTTTGGGACTAGCGGGGGGGGATACGCAGTATTTT | CASSLGLAGGDTQYF
TRBJ2-7 | TRBV19 | . | . | TGTGCCAGTAGTACCCTCGGGGGTTCCTACGAGCAGTACTTC | CASSTLGGSYEQYF
TRBJ2-2 | TRBV6-5 | once | TRBD1 | TGTGCCAGCAGACTTACAGGGGTACCGGGGGAGCTGTTTTTT | CASRLTGVPGELFF
TRBJ2-5 | TRBV18 | . | . | TGTGCCAGCTCACCTACAGGTACCCCGGAGGGGACCCAGTACTTC | CASSPTGTPEGTQYF
TRBJ1-5 | TRBV7-2 | . | . | TGTGCCAGCAGTACCCGCGCAGACTCTAGCAATCAGCCCCAGCATTTT | CASSTRADSSNQPQHF
TRBJ1-6 | TRBV5-5 | . | . | TGTGCCAGCAGCTTGGTTCAGAATTCACCCCTCCACTTT | CASSLVQNSPLHF
TRBJ1-6 | TRBV6-5 | . | TRBD1 | TGTGCCAGCAGTTACGGGACAGCTTATTCACCCCTCCACTTT | CASSYGTAYSPLHF
TRBJ2-3 | TRBV30 | once | TRBD2 | TGTGCCTGGAGTGTAGCGGGGGGGCCAGATACGCAGTATTTT | CAWSVAGGPDTQYF
TRBJ1-5 | TRBV5-4 | . | TRBD1 | TGTGCCAGCAGCTTGCAGGGGGCCCGACAGCCCCAGCATTTT | CASSLQGARQPQHF